This T cell receptor (beta chain) was identified during a study of yellow fever vaccine responses in identical twins. TCRdb processed the RT-PCR reads anew with MiXCR; each CDR3 protein has one entry. The sample has over a thousand distinct CDR3 sequences; roughly 90% are singletons. This CDR3 is built from 13 residues. The germline V and J ends were trimmed by 3 bases and 3 bases, with 8 bases remaining between them. The chain couples TRBV12-3 or TRBV12-4 to TRBJ1-1; D not resolved. Sequences were derived from T cells from blood (PBMCs), unsorted or a sorted subset (not recorded which), sampled before or after yellow fever vaccination (not recorded which). The TCR was taken from a woman younger than 35 who received the yellow fever vaccine. CDR3 amino acids: CASSFGPDTEAFF. The CDR3, as DNA: TGTGCCAGCAGTTTCGGGCCGGACACTGAAGCTTTCTTT.